This section outlines one T cell receptor (beta chain) sequence together with its context. The source of the sample is a study of blood T cell repertoires in COVID-19. For the study at large: The samples span acute and convalescent COVID-19 from the United States, Italy and Spain.

The CDR3 has 16 residues. Germline CDR1 and CDR2: GTSNPN and SVGIG (reference sequence). V shed 2 bases and J 2 bases; nucleotides not matched to a gene: 9. The assay was immunoSEQ multiplex PCR, and TCRdb's table has in-frame clones only and misses some. The data hold around 190,000 clones, with approximately 90% observed a single time. The specimen was peripheral blood. The chain links TRBV30 to TRBJ1-3; 7 nucleotides match TRBD1. The sequence derives from a human donor in a cohort sampled during active COVID-19. CDR3 in amino acids: CAWSQGQFGTGNTIYF. The DNA of the CDR3 is TGTGCCTGGAGTCAGGGACAGTTCGGGACTGGAAACACCATATATTTT. Drawing the rest from reference TRBV30 and TRBJ1-3, the complete variable domain is SQTIHQWPATLVQPVGSPLSLECTVEGTSNPNLYWYRQAAGRGLQLLFYSVGIGQISSEVPQNLSASRPQDRQFILSSKKLLLSDSGFYLCAWSQGQFGTGNTIYFGEGSWLTVV.